This T cell receptor (beta chain) emerged from a study of identical twins' blood T cells. Study-level points and caveats: Shared environment remains a possible cause of twin similarity. Abundant TCRbeta CDR3s overlapped more between twins than with unrelated donors.

The CDR3 is made up of 15 amino acids. The V segment lost 2 bases and the J segment 5 bases; nucleotides outside the gene matches: 3. On this clonotype: Its antigen remains unknown.

Sample barcodes were added at both library ends during cDNA synthesis. TCRdb called the 5' RACE reads again in MiXCR, with one record for every CDR3 protein. The sample records hundreds of thousands of distinct CDR3 sequences, 28% being singletons. This chain links TRBV12-3 or TRBV12-4 with TRBJ1-5, with TRBD1 identical over 10 bases. This TCR was sampled from a woman aged 18-55 years in good health. The sequenced sample consisted of PBMCs. This CDR3 reads CASSLRTGGDQPQHF. The CDR3 DNA sequence: TGTGCCAGCAGTTTACGGACAGGGGGGGATCAGCCCCAGCATTTT.